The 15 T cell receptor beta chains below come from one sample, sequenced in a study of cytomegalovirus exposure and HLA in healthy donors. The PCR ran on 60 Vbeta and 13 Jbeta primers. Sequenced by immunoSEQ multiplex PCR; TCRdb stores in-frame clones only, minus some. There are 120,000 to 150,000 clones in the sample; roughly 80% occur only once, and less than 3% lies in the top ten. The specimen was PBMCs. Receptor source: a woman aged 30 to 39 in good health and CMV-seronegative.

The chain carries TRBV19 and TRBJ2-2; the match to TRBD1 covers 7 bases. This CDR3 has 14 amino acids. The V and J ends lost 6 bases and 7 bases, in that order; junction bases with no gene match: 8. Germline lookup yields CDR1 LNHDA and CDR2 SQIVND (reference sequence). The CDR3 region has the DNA TGTGCCAGTAGCCCAGACAGGGCGGGCGGGGAGCTGTTTTTT. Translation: CASSPDRAGGELFF.

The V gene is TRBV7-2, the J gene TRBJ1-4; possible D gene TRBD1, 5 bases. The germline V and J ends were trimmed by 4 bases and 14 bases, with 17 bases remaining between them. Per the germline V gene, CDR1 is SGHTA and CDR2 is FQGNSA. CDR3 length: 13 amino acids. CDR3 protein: CASSSLAGRSLFF. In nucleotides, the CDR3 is TGTGCCAGCAGCTCCCTTGCGGGGCGGAGCCTGTTTTTT.

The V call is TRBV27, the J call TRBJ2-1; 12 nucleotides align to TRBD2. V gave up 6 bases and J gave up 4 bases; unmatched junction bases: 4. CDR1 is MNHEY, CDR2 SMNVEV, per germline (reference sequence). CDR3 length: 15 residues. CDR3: CASRLTSGSYNEQFF. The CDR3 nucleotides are TGTGCCAGCAGACTGACTAGCGGGAGTTACAATGAGCAGTTCTTC.

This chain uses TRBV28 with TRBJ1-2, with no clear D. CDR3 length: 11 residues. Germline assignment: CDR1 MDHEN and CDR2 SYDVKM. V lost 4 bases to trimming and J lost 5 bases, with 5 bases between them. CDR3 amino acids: CASSSGYGYTF. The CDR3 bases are TGTGCCAGCAGTTCGGGTTATGGCTACACCTTC.

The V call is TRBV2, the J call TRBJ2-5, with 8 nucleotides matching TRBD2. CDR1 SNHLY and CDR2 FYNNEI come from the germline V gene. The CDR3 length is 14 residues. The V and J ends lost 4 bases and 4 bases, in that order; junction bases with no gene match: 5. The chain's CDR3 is CASSGGAGVETQYF. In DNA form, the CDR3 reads TGTGCCAGCAGTGGCGGAGCGGGAGTAGAGACCCAGTACTTC.

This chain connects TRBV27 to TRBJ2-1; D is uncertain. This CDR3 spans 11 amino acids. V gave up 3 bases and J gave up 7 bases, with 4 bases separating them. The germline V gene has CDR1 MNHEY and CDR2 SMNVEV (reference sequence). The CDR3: CASSFGNEQFF. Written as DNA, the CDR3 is TGTGCCAGCAGTTTCGGGAATGAGCAGTTCTTC.

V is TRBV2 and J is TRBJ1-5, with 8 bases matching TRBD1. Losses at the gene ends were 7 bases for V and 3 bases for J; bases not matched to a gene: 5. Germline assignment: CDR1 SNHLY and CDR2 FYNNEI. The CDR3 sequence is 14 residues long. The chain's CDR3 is CASTETGVNQPQHF. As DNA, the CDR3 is TGTGCCAGCACCGAGACAGGGGTCAATCAGCCCCAGCATTTT.

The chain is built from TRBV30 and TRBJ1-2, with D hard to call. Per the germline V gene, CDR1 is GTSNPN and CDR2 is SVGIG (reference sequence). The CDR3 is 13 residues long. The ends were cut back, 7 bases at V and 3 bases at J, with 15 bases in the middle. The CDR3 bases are TGTGCCTTGGCGCAAAGACTTGACTATGGCTACACCTTC. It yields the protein CALAQRLDYGYTF.

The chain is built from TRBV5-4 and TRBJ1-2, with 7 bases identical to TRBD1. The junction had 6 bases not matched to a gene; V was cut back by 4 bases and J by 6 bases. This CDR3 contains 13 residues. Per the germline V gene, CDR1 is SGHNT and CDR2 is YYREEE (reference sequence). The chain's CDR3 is CASSIDRDHGYTF. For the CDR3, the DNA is TGTGCCAGCAGCATTGACAGGGACCATGGCTACACCTTC.

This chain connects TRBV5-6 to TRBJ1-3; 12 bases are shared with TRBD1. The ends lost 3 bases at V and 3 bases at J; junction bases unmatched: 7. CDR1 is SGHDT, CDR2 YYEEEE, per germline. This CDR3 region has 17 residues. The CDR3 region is CASSSGTGGNFGNTIYF. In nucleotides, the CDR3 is TGTGCCAGCAGCTCGGGGACAGGGGGCAATTTTGGAAACACCATATATTTT.

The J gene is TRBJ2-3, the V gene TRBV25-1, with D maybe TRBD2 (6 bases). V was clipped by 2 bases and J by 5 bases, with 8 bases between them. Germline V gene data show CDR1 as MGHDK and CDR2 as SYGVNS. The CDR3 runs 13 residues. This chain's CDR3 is CASSEAGGDTQYF. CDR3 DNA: TGTGCCAGCAGTGAAGCCGGGGGAGATACGCAGTATTTT.

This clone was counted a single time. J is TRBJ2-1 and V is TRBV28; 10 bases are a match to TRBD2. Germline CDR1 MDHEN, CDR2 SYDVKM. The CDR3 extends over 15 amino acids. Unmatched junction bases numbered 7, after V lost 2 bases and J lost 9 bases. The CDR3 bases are TGTGCCAGCAGTTTAGGTGGTAGCGGGAGGCCTGAGCAGTTCTTC. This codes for CASSLGGSGRPEQFF. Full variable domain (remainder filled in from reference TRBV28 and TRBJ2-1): DVKVTQSSRYLVKRTGEKVFLECVQDMDHENMFWYRQDPGLGLRLIYFSYDVKMKEKGDIPEGYSVSREKKERFSLILESASTNQTSMYLCASSLGGSGRPEQFFGPGTRLTVL.

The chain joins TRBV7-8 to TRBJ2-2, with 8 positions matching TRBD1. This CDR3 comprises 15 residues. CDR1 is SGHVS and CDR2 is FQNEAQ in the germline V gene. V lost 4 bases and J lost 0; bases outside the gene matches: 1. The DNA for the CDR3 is TGTGCCAGCAGCTCGGGACAGGCGAACACCGGGGAGCTGTTTTTT. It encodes CASSSGQANTGELFF.

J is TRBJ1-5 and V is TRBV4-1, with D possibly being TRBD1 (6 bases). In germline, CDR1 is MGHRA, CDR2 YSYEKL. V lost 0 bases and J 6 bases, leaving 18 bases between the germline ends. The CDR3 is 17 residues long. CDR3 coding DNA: TGCGCCAGCAGCCAAGAAACGAGGGGACATCAAGGTCAGCCCCAGCATTTT. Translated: CASSQETRGHQGQPQHF.

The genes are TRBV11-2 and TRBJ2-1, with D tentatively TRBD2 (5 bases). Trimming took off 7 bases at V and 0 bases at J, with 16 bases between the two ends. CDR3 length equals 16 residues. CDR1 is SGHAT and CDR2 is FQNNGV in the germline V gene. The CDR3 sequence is CASTNIGISSYNEQFF. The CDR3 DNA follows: TGTGCCAGCACCAACATCGGGATAAGCTCCTACAATGAGCAGTTCTTC.